These 32 T cell receptor beta chains were sequenced from one sample in a study of CD8+CD57+ T cells in acquired aplastic anemia. Sequenced patients had shown CD8+CD57+ cell expansion by flow cytometry. Both TCR beta VDJ combination and CDR3 sequence profiling were carried out. Genomic DNA was the template for this profiling. A single record per CDR3 protein comes from TCRdb applying MiXCR to the reads. Seen here are roughly 500,000 distinct CDR3 sequences, 25% to 40% observed once, and the top ten hold less than 0.85%. Sequenced material: sorted CD4+, CD8+, or CD8+CD57+ T cells (not recorded which) from PBMCs. All receptors come from a human donor with aplastic anemia.

The chain uses TRBV10-3 and TRBJ1-2, with a possible D match to TRBD1 (6 bases). Germline V gives CDR1 ENHRY, CDR2 SYGVKD. The length of the CDR3 is 12 residues. V was trimmed by 10 bases and J by 12 bases, leaving 21 bases between them. CDR3: CASRGNRDGNTF. The CDR3 DNA follows: TGTGCCAGCAGAGGAAACAGGGATGGAAACACCTTC.

Written as DNA, the CDR3 is TGCAGTGTGAGCGGGGGCACAGATACGCAGTATTTT. The encoded protein is CSVSGGTDTQYF. The chain employs TRBV29-1 and TRBJ2-3, with 7 bases lining up with TRBD2. The CDR3 contains 12 residues. Germline assignment: CDR1 SQVTM and CDR2 ANQGSEA.

This clonotype was seen repeatedly, ten times or more. V is TRBV29-1 and J is TRBJ2-3, with 11 bases fitting TRBD2. Germline V gene data show CDR1 as SQVTM and CDR2 as ANQGSEA. V shed 4 bases, J shed 5 bases, and the junction held 8 bases outside the gene matches. The CDR3 spans 15 residues. CDR3 sequence reads: CSVGASGRRRDTQYF. CDR3 in DNA: TGCAGCGTTGGGGCTAGCGGGAGGAGGAGAGATACGCAGTATTTT.

The gene calls are TRBV25-1 and TRBJ2-3; possibly TRBD1 or TRBD2 for D (5 bases each). CDR1 MGHDK and CDR2 SYGVNS come from the germline V gene. Deletions cut 4 bases from V and 1 base from J, with 12 bases between. CDR3 length: 15 residues. In DNA, the CDR3 is TGTGCCAGCAGTGCGGGACCCATGGGCACAGATACGCAGTATTTT. The encoded protein is CASSAGPMGTDTQYF.

This clonotype was counted a few times. The chain recombines TRBV5-6 with TRBJ2-5, with D possibly TRBD1 on 6 matching bases. This CDR3 is built from 14 residues. V lost 1 base to trimming and J lost 5 bases, with 12 bases between them. Germline loops: CDR1 SGHDT, CDR2 YYEEEE. This CDR3 reads CASSLFSGEETQYF. DNA of the CDR3: TGTGCCAGCAGCTTGTTTTCAGGGGAGGAGACCCAGTACTTC.

The sample holds one count of this clonotype. This rearrangement joins TRBV7-9 to TRBJ2-7; D assignment may be TRBD1 or TRBD2 (5 bases each). The V and J ends lost 5 bases and 0 bases respectively, with 14 bases between them. CDR1 and CDR2 from the germline V gene are SEHNR and FQNEAQ (reference sequence). CDR3 length: 15 amino acids. CDR3 region: CASSLGTETSYEQYF. DNA of the CDR3: TGTGCCAGCAGCCTCGGGACGGAGACCTCCTACGAGCAGTACTTC.

CDR3 sequence: CAPKGQGSYEQYF. CDR3 sequence (DNA): TGTGCTCCGAAGGGACAGGGTAGCTACGAGCAGTACTTC. The genes are TRBV10-3 and TRBJ2-7; 9 nucleotides agree with TRBD1. CDR1 and CDR2 from the germline V gene are ENHRY and SYGVKD. The CDR3 is made up of 13 amino acids.

In this sample, this clonotype turned up many times. The junction departs from germline at one end; a sequencing error may be responsible. The chain links TRBV7-7 to TRBJ1-1, with D hard to call. This CDR3 region has 13 residues. The germline CDR1 and CDR2 sequences are SSHAT and FNYEAQ (reference sequence). The chain's CDR3 is CASSPALGTEAFF. Here the CDR3 DNA reads TGTGCTAGCAGCCCCGCTCTGGGCACTGAAGCTTTCTTT.

The table lists this clonotype with a count of one. The chain couples TRBV7-9 to TRBJ1-2; TRBD1 agrees at 9 bases. Losses at the gene ends were 5 bases for V and 4 bases for J; bases not matched to a gene: 8. The CDR3 totals 15 residues. Looked up from germline, CDR1 is SEHNR and CDR2 is FQNEAQ (reference sequence). The CDR3 DNA follows: TGTGCCAGCAGCCCAGGGACAGGGTTCGGCTATGGCTACACCTTC. Its translation is CASSPGTGFGYGYTF.

This rearrangement joins TRBV29-1 to TRBJ2-2; no clear D gene. The CDR3 contains 15 residues. The V gene's germline CDR1 is SQVTM and CDR2 ANQGSEA. The CDR3: CSETGLGSNTGELFF. CDR3 nucleotide sequence: TGCAGTGAGACGGGTCTAGGCTCGAACACCGGGGAGCTGTTTTTT.

This clonotype was counted only a few times. V gene TRBV7-2 combines with J gene TRBJ2-1, with a tentative D call TRBD2 (6 bases). CDR1 is SGHTA and CDR2 is FQGNSA in the germline V gene. With 5 bases removed from V and 6 bases from J, the gap between germline ends came to 17 bases. The CDR3 has 15 residues. CDR3 nucleotides: TGTGCCAGCAGCCCCCGACAGCGGGCGGGCAATGAGCAGTTCTTC. Amino acids: CASSPRQRAGNEQFF.

This sequence joins TRBV15 and TRBJ1-2; 7 positions match TRBD1. Trimming cost V 3 bases and J 4 bases; bases outside gene matches: 11. Germline-derived CDR1 and CDR2 are LNHNV and YYDKDF (reference sequence). This CDR3 has 16 residues. CDR3 sequence reads: CATSSSTGDSPYGYTF. CDR3 nucleotides: TGTGCCACCAGCAGTAGTACCGGGGACAGTCCCTATGGCTACACCTTC.

This clonotype has ten or more counts. The chain joins TRBV11-2 to TRBJ1-6; possibly TRBD1 for D (5 bases). The CDR3 has 15 amino acids. Between the trimmed V and J ends, which lost 0 bases and 3 bases, there was a span of 6 bases. Per germline, CDR1 SGHAT and CDR2 FQNNGV. In nucleotides, the CDR3 is TGTGCCAGCAGCTTAGAGGGGGGCTATAATTCACCCCTCCACTTT. Amino acid sequence: CASSLEGGYNSPLHF.

This chain uses TRBV3-1 with TRBJ1-2; unclear D gene. The germline CDR1 and CDR2 sequences are LGHDT and YNNKEL (reference sequence). V was pared by 10 bases and J by 8 bases, with 11 bases between. The CDR3 runs 10 residues. The CDR3 nucleotides read TGTGCCACCAAAGGGAGCGGCTACACCTTC. The encoded protein is CATKGSGYTF.

At least ten counts were recorded for this clonotype. The rearrangement links TRBV5-6 to TRBJ1-6; TRBD1 is a possible D gene (5 bases). The CDR3 spans 15 residues. CDR1 SGHDT and CDR2 YYEEEE come from the germline V gene. V was shortened by 1 base and J by 7 bases, with 12 bases between the two germline ends. CDR3 nucleotides: TGTGCCAGCAGCTTGCCAGGGTTGAGAAATTCACCCCTCCACTTT. The encoded protein is CASSLPGLRNSPLHF.

The V and J genes are TRBV7-7 and TRBJ2-6; no clear D. This CDR3 has 14 residues. Germline-derived CDR1 and CDR2 are SSHAT and FNYEAQ (reference sequence). The germline V and J ends were trimmed by 5 bases and 2 bases, with 7 bases remaining between them. As DNA, the CDR3 is TGTGCCAGCAGCAAGGATGCTGGGGCCAACGTCCTGACTTTC. Its protein is CASSKDAGANVLTF.

The J gene is TRBJ1-5, the V gene TRBV24-1; 9 bases are shared with TRBD1. In germline, CDR1 is KGHDR, CDR2 SFDVKD. After removal of 4 bases from V and 0 bases from J, the junction contained 21 bases not matched to a gene. The CDR3 is 22 amino acids. The chain's CDR3 is CATSEIIRRDRDNKYSNQPQHF. The DNA of the CDR3 is TGTGCCACCAGTGAAATCATCCGCCGGGACAGGGATAATAAGTATAGCAATCAGCCCCAGCATTTT.

The genes are TRBV6-5 and TRBJ2-1; TRBD1 agrees at 7 bases. This CDR3 region has 14 residues. Germline V lookup: CDR1 MNHEY, CDR2 SVGAGI. With V trimmed by 6 bases and J by 6 bases, 8 bases remained unmatched. CDR3 sequence: CASRMTGLANEQFF. The CDR3 coding sequence is TGTGCCAGCAGAATGACAGGGTTGGCCAATGAGCAGTTCTTC.

This rearrangement joins TRBV20-1 to TRBJ2-1; D unclear. The CDR3 has 12 amino acids. CDR1 is DFQATT and CDR2 is SNEGSKA in the germline V gene (reference sequence). The germline V and J ends were trimmed by 6 bases and 9 bases, with 15 bases remaining between them. CDR3: CSARRRSVEQFF. The CDR3 DNA reads as TGCAGTGCCAGGCGGCGGAGCGTTGAGCAGTTCTTC.

There are a few counts of this clonotype. This rearrangement joins TRBV30 to TRBJ1-6; D not resolved. The ends were cut back, 5 bases at V and 0 bases at J, with 14 bases in the middle. Germline V lookup: CDR1 GTSNPN, CDR2 SVGIG (reference sequence). The CDR3 is 16 amino acids. Written as DNA, the CDR3 is TGTGCCTGGCGAACCCTTAGAAGCTCCTATAATTCACCCCTCCACTTT. Translation: CAWRTLRSSYNSPLHF.

V gene TRBV6-5 combines with J gene TRBJ2-7, with 9 bases identical to TRBD1. This CDR3 is built from 15 residues. Germline V gene sequence: CDR1 MNHEY, CDR2 SVGAGI. Losses at the gene ends were 2 bases for V and 5 bases for J; bases not matched to a gene: 7. The CDR3 loop is CASSYLPGTGNEQYF. CDR3 bases: TGTGCCAGCAGTTACCTCCCCGGGACAGGGAACGAGCAGTACTTC.

Note on this clonotype: This may stem from a read error, because a much larger clone lies one nucleotide away. This chain joins TRBV7-9 and TRBJ2-7, with D uncertain. CDR1 and CDR2 from the germline V gene are SEHNR and FQNEAQ (reference sequence). This CDR3 contains 8 residues. Between the trimmed V and J ends, which lost 8 bases and 6 bases, there was a span of 2 bases. The chain's CDR3 is CASGEQYF. Here the CDR3 DNA reads TGTGCCAGCGGCGAGCAGTACTTC. The full variable domain, its missing parts supplied by reference TRBV7-9 and TRBJ2-7, is DTGVSQNPRHKITKRGQNVTFRCDPISEHNRLYWYRQTLGQGPEFLTYFQNEAQLEKSRLLSDRFSAERPKGSFSTLEIQRTEQGDSAMYLCASGEQYFGPGTRLTVT.

The chain joins TRBV9 to TRBJ2-1; 8 bases match TRBD2. The ends lost 2 bases at V and 4 bases at J; junction bases unmatched: 5. This CDR3 spans 15 amino acids. CDR1 is SGDLS, CDR2 YYNGEE, per germline. The CDR3 reads CASSVTSGLYNEQFF. CDR3 DNA: TGTGCCAGCAGCGTTACTAGCGGACTGTACAATGAGCAGTTCTTC. Combining the CDR3 with reference TRBV9 and TRBJ2-1 gives the whole variable domain DSGVTQTPKHLITATGQRVTLRCSPRSGDLSVYWYQQSLDQGLQFLIQYYNGEERAKGNILERFSAQQFPDLHSELNLSSLELGDSALYFCASSVTSGLYNEQFFGPGTRLTVL.

As regards this clonotype: It may be a read error: a sequence one base away is much more abundant. This chain links TRBV9 with TRBJ2-7, with a possible D match to TRBD2 (6 bases). CDR1 is SGDLS, CDR2 YYNGEE, per germline. The CDR3 is 14 amino acids. Written as DNA, the CDR3 is TGTGCCGGCAGCGTAGCCGGGAGCTCCTACGAGCAGTACTTC. Its translation: CAGSVAGSSYEQYF.

This clonotype was recorded at least ten times. This chain joins TRBV2 and TRBJ1-1; D is ambiguous. This CDR3 contains 14 residues. Per the germline V gene, CDR1 is SNHLY and CDR2 is FYNNEI. The V end lost 6 bases, the J end lost 5 bases, and 16 bases lay between the germline ends. The CDR3 spells CASRQRRSGTEAFF. CDR3 coding DNA: TGTGCCAGCAGACAAAGGAGGAGTGGTACTGAAGCTTTCTTT.

This clonotype was counted at least ten times. This chain connects TRBV7-2 to TRBJ1-2; D is possibly TRBD1 (6 bases). This CDR3 contains 14 residues. V lost 1 base and J lost 6, with 12 bases in between. CDR1 is SGHTA and CDR2 is FQGNSA in the germline V gene. The CDR3 DNA follows: TGTGCCAGCAGCTTAGTCGGGCAGGGGAATGGCTACACCTTC. Its translation: CASSLVGQGNGYTF.

This clonotype was seen only a few times. At one boundary the junction diverges from the germline segment, which might be a read error. The V call is TRBV7-8, the J call TRBJ1-6; D call uncertain. The germline CDR1 and CDR2 sequences are SGHVS and FQNEAQ. This CDR3 contains 15 residues. CDR3 coding DNA: TGTGCCAGCGCGCCCCGTGGGTCCTATAATTCACCCCTCCGCTTT. Translating it yields CASAPRGSYNSPLRF.

The table lists this clonotype with many counts. The V and J genes are TRBV10-2 and TRBJ2-5, with 8 bases lining up with TRBD1. Per the germline V gene, CDR1 is WSHSY and CDR2 is SAAADI. V lost 10 bases to trimming and J lost 5 bases; unmatched junction nucleotides: 9. The CDR3 runs 13 residues. This CDR3 is CATRTGISETQYF. The CDR3, as DNA: TGCGCCACCAGGACAGGGATTTCGGAGACCCAGTACTTC.

The table lists this clonotype with a few counts. The gene calls are TRBV7-9 and TRBJ1-4; a weak D match, TRBD1 (5 bases). The germline CDR1 and CDR2 sequences are SEHNR and FQNEAQ (reference sequence). V shed 5 bases and J shed 7 bases, with 17 bases lying between them. This CDR3 region has 15 residues. The DNA of the CDR3 is TGTGCCAGCAGCGACGGGACGGCTGGTGGTGAAAAACTGTTTTTT. Amino acid sequence: CASSDGTAGGEKLFF.

This clonotype was recorded a few times. The chain carries TRBV25-1 and TRBJ1-1, with TRBD1 identical over 9 bases. The germline gives CDR1 MGHDK, CDR2 SYGVNS. CDR3 length equals 15 residues. J lost 6 bases, V lost 6 bases, and 11 bases had no gene match. The chain's CDR3 is CASSPPGTGRPEAFF. The CDR3 DNA reads TGTGCCAGCAGCCCACCCGGGACAGGGCGTCCTGAAGCTTTCTTT.

As regards this clonotype: A much larger clone is a single base away; this may be a read error. This likely comes from a read error, as the CDR3 has no conserved phenylalanine or tryptophan at its end. This chain uses TRBV5-6 with TRBJ1-2, with D possibly matching TRBD1 (6 bases). The CDR3 is 11 amino acids. Trimming took off 6 bases at V and 7 bases at J, with 10 bases between the two ends. Germline lookup yields CDR1 SGHDT and CDR2 YYEEEE. The CDR3, as DNA: TGTGCCAGCACCACAGGGCTTGGCTACACCCTC. It yields the protein CASTTGLGYTL.

This clonotype has only a few counts. The chain's CDR3 is CASSPGAGGGWQPQHF. The CDR3 nucleotides read TGTGCCAGCAGCCCGGGCGCGGGGGGTGGGTGGCAGCCCCAGCATTTT. The chain has TRBV3-1 and TRBJ1-5, with D perhaps matching TRBD1 (5 bases). CDR1 LGHDT and CDR2 YNNKEL come from the germline V gene (reference sequence). The CDR3 extends over 16 amino acids. The germline V and J ends were trimmed by 4 bases and 7 bases, with 20 bases remaining between them.